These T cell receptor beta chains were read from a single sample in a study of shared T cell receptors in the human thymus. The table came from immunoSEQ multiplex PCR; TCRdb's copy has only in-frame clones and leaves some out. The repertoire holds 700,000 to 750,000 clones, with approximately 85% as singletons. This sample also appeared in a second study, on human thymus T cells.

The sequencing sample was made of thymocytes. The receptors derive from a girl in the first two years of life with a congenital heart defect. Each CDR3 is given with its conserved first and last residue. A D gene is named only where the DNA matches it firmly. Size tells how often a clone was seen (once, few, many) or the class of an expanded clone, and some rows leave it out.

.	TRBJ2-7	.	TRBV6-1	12	CASSFVQTEQYF	TGTGCCAGCAGTTTCGTACAGACCGAGCAGTACTTC
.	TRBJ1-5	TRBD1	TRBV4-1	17	CASSPTGRGPINQPQHF	TGCGCCAGCAGCCCCACCGGCAGGGGGCCGATCAATCAGCCCCAGCATTTT
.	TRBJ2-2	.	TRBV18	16	CASSPVAGTGTGELFF	TGTGCCAGCTCACCGGTAGCCGGGACTGGCACCGGGGAGCTGTTTTTT
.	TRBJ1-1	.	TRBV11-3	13	CASSCDTYREAFF	TGTGCCAGCAGCTGCGACACCTACCGTGAAGCTTTCTTT
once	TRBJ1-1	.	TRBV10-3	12	CASRGQNTEAFF	TGTGCCTCCAGGGGACAGAACACTGAAGCTTTCTTT
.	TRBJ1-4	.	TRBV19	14	CASSIGRGNEKLFF	TGTGCCAGTAGTATAGGTAGGGGGAATGAAAAACTGTTTTTT
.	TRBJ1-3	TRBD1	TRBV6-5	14	CASSSDRGRNTIYF	TGTGCCAGCAGCTCGGACAGGGGACGAAACACCATATATTTT
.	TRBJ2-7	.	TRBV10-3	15	CAISEYLADMYEQYF	TGTGCCATCAGTGAGTACTTAGCGGATATGTACGAGCAGTACTTC
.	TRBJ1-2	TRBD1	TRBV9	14	CASSGSQGNYGYTF	TGTGCCAGCAGCGGATCACAGGGGAACTATGGCTACACCTTC
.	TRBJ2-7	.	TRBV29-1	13	CSVGTGPAYEQYF	TGCAGCGTTGGTACAGGGCCCGCCTACGAGCAGTACTTC
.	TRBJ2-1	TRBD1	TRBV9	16	CASSVEAYRGPGEQFF	TGTGCCAGCAGCGTAGAAGCCTACAGGGGGCCAGGGGAGCAGTTCTTC
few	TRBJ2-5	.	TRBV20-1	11	CSASRRETQYF	TGCAGTGCTAGCCGGAGAGAGACCCAGTACTTC
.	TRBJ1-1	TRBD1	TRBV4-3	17	CASSPSNRGKVVNEAFF	TGCGCCAGCAGCCCCTCCAACAGGGGTAAAGTGGTCAACGAAGCTTTCTTT
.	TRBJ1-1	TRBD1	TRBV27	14	CASGQQGGRTEAFF	TGTGCCAGCGGACAGCAGGGGGGTCGGACTGAAGCTTTCTTT
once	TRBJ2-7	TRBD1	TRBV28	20	CASRNLPQPQGDPPSYEQYF	TGTGCCAGCAGGAACTTACCTCAACCCCAGGGGGATCCCCCCTCCTACGAGCAGTACTTC
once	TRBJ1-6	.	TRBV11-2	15	CASSLEGQTNSPLHF	TGTGCCAGCAGCTTAGAGGGCCAAACAAATTCCCCCCTCCACTTT
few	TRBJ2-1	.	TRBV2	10	CASSGRGLLF	TGTGCCAGCAGTGGAAGGGGCCTACTCTTC
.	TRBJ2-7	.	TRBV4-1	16	CASSQDFGQLSYEQYF	TGCGCCAGCAGCCAAGACTTTGGGCAGCTCTCCTACGAGCAGTACTTC
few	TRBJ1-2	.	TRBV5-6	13	CASSLRRAGGYTF	TGTGCCAGCAGCTTGAGAAGGGCGGGTGGCTACACCTTC
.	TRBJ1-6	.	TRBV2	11	CASSPGSPLHF	TGTGCCAGCTCCCCGGGGTCACCCCTCCACTTT
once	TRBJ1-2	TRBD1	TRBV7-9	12	CASFRDRYGYTF	TGTGCCAGCTTTCGGGACAGATATGGCTACACCTTC
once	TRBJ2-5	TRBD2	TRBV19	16	CASRTSGGHRGETQYF	TGTGCCAGTCGTACTAGCGGGGGCCACCGGGGGGAGACCCAGTACTTC
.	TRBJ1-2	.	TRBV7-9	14	CAIEGAYRFSGYTF	TGTGCCATTGAAGGGGCCTATCGTTTCTCTGGCTACACCTTC
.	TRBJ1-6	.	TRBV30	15	CAWSVLNRVGSPLHF	TGTGCCTGGAGTGTACTAAATCGCGTGGGTTCACCCCTCCACTTT
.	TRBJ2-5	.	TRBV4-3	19	CASSQDQLGLGKNRDFKYF	TGCGCCAGCAGCCAAGACCAACTAGGTCTTGGAAAAAACCGGGACTTCAAGTACTTC
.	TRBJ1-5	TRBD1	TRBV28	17	CASSLVDRGYSNQPQHF	TGTGCCAGCAGTTTAGTAGACAGGGGGTATAGCAATCAGCCCCAGCATTTT
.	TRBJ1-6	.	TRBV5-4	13	CASSLARDSPLHF	TGTGCCAGCAGCTTGGCGCGGGATTCACCCCTCCACTTT
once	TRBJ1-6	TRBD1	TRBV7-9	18	CASSFRDRLRGDNSPLHF	TGTGCCAGCAGCTTCCGGGACAGACTAAGAGGGGATAATTCACCCCTCCACTTT
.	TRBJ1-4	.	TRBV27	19	CASSFVVDGRGSTNEKLFF	TGTGCCAGCAGTTTTGTCGTGGATGGCAGGGGATCAACTAATGAAAAACTGTTTTTT
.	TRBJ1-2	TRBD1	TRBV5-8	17	CASSSIFYRGYYYGYTF	TGTGCCAGCAGCTCAATTTTCTACAGGGGGTACTACTATGGCTACACCTTC
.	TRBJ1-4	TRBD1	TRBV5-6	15	CASSPDRGASEKLFF	TGTGCCAGCAGCCCGGACAGGGGAGCAAGCGAAAAACTGTTTTTT
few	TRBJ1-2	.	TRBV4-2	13	CASRRQEYYGYTF	TGTGCCAGCAGGAGACAGGAGTACTATGGCTACACCTTC
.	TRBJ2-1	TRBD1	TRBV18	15	CASSSGQGAFNEQFF	TGTGCCAGCTCTTCCGGACAGGGGGCGTTCAATGAGCAGTTCTTC
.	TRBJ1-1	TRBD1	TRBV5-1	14	CASSAGQGCTEAFF	TGCGCCAGCAGCGCCGGACAGGGTTGCACTGAAGCTTTCTTT
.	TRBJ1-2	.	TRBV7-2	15	CASSLGKGGLKGYTF	TGTGCCAGCAGCTTAGGGAAGGGGGGGCTAAAAGGCTACACCTTC
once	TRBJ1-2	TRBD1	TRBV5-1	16	CASSSDGQGYAYGYTF	TGCGCCAGCAGCAGCGATGGACAGGGATACGCCTATGGCTACACCTTC
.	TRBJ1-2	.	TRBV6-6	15	CASSYSTGENYGYTF	TGTGCCAGCAGTTACTCAACGGGTGAGAACTATGGCTACACCTTC
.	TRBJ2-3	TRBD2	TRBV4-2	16	CASSPRDYQSTDTQYF	TGTGCCAGCAGTCCCCGGGACTATCAAAGCACAGATACGCAGTATTTT
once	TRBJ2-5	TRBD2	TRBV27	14	CASSLGGFQETQYF	TGTGCCAGCAGTTTGGGGGGGTTTCAAGAGACCCAGTACTTC
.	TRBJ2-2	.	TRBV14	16	CASSQEQQGNTGELFF	TGTGCCAGCAGCCAAGAACAACAGGGAAACACCGGGGAGCTGTTTTTT
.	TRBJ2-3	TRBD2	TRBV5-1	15	CASTPGGGGADTQYF	TGCGCCAGCACCCCTGGGGGCGGGGGGGCCGATACGCAGTATTTT
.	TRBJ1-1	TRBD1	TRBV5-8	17	CASSSDRGRALDTEAFF	TGTGCCAGCAGCTCGGACAGGGGGCGTGCTCTTGACACTGAAGCTTTCTTT
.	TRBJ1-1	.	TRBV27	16	CASSPTSGEVGTEAFF	TGTGCCAGCAGTCCCACGAGCGGGGAAGTCGGAACTGAAGCTTTCTTT
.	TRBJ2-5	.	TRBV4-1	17	CASSQGAGRPNQETQYF	TGCGCCAGCAGCCAAGGTGCGGGGAGACCCAACCAAGAGACCCAGTACTTC
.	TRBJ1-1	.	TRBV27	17	CASSFKGPQDQGTEAFF	TGTGCCAGCAGTTTTAAAGGTCCCCAGGATCAAGGAACTGAAGCTTTCTTT
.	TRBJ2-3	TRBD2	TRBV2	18	CASSEWTSGEVGTDTQYF	TGTGCCAGCAGTGAATGGACTAGCGGGGAGGTAGGCACAGATACGCAGTATTTT
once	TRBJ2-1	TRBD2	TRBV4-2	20	CASSQGDPKSKRGGSIEQFF	TGTGCCAGCAGCCAAGGCGACCCAAAGTCCAAGCGGGGGGGAAGTATTGAGCAGTTCTTC
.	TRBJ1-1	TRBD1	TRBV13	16	CASSSGLDRGNTEAFF	TGTGCCAGCAGCTCCGGGCTGGACAGGGGGAACACTGAAGCTTTCTTT
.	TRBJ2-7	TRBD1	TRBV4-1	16	CASSLYETGGVYEQYF	TGCGCCAGCAGCCTCTATGAGACAGGGGGAGTCTACGAGCAGTACTTC
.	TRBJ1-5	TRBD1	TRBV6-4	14	CASSVTGGYQPQHF	TGTGCCAGCAGTGTGACAGGGGGTTATCAGCCCCAGCATTTT
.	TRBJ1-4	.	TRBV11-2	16	CASSYEQETTNEKLFF	TGTGCCAGCAGCTACGAACAGGAAACAACTAATGAAAAACTGTTTTTT